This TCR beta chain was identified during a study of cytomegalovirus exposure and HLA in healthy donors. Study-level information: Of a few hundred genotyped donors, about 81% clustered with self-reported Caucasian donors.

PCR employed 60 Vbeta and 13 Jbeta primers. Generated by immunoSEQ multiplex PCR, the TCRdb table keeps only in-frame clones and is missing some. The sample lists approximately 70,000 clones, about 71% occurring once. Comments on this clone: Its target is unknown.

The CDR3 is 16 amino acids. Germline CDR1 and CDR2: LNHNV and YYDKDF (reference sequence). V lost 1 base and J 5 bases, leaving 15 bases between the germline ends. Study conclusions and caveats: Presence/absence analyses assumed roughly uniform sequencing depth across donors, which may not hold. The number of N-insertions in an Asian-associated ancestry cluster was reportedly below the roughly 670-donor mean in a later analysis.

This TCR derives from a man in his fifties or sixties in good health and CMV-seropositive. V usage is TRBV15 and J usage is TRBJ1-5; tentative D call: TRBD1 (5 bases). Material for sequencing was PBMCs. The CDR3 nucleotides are TGTGCCACCAGCAGAGGGCGGGGAGCAGGGCATCAGCCCCAGCATTTT. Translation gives CATSRGRGAGHQPQHF.